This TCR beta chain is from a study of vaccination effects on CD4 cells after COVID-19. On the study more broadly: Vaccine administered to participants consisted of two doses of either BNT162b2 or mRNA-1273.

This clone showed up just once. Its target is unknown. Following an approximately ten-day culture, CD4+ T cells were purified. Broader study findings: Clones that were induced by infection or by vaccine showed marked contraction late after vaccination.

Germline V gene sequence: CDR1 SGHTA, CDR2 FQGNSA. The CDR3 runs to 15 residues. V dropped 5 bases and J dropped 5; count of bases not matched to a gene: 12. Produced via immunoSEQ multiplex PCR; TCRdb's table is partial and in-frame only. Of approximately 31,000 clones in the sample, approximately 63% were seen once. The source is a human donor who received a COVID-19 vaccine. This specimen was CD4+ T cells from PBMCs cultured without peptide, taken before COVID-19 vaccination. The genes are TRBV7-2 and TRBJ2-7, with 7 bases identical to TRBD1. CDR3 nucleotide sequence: TGTGCCAGCAGCCCGAGTGGGACAGAGACTCACGAGCAGTACTTC. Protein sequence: CASSPSGTETHEQYF.